The table lists the clone carrying this T cell receptor beta chain with many counts. The sample is drawn from a study of T-cell memory formation after mild COVID-19. Turning to the study itself: TCR clusters were mostly donor specific.

Via MiXCR, TCRdb re-called the 5' RACE reads, giving one row per CDR3 protein. The sample has around 470,000 distinct CDR3 sequences, 20% seen once. Specimen: PBMCs or a T cell subset sorted from them (not recorded which). This receptor was taken from an adult woman who had mild COVID-19 (a few samples of this study predate the infection). Cell type and time point are not known.

DNA for the CDR3: TGTGCCAGCAGGCCGACTAGCGGGGACTACAATGAGCAGTTCTTC. Translated: CASRPTSGDYNEQFF. The chain links TRBV4-2 to TRBJ2-1, with 11 bases identical to TRBD2. With V trimmed by 6 bases and J by 3 bases, 4 bases remained unmatched. The CDR3 length is 15 residues. Germline CDR1 is LGHNA and CDR2 is YNFKEQ.